This TCR beta chain was found in a study of blood T cell repertoires in COVID-19. The CDR3 loop spans 14 amino acids. Germline CDR1 and CDR2: SGHRS and YFSETQ. V dropped 4 bases and J dropped 2 bases, with 13 bases sitting between them. Clones were sequenced by immunoSEQ multiplex PCR, and TCRdb holds only the in-frame ones, with some missing. The sample shows around 16,000 clones, 70% to 90% of them seen only once. The chain couples TRBV5-1 to TRBJ2-7, with a weak D call TRBD2 (6 bases). The source of this sequence is a man in his 70s in a cohort sampled during active COVID-19. Sequences were obtained from peripheral blood. The CDR3, as DNA: TGCGCCAGCAGCGGCGGGACCGCTCCCTACGAGCAGTACTTC. This encodes CASSGGTAPYEQYF.